This T cell receptor (beta chain) was retrieved from a study of human T cells and chemical hapten exposure. Study in general: How much TCR each sample yielded varied, mostly because pooled library volumes differed slightly.

Overall study findings and caveats: Counts of TCRs above 1 in 1000 frequency stayed unchanged with DPC sensitization.

The V end was cut by 3 bases, the J end by 4 bases, with 9 bases between. Germline V gene sequence: CDR1 DFQATT, CDR2 SNEGSKA (reference sequence). The CDR3 consists of 12 residues. Unfractionated whole blood was the source from which total RNA was extracted. Concerning this clonotype itself: Its cognate antigen is unknown.

Attachment of unique molecular identifiers to individual cDNA molecules was performed in the library. TCRdb re-called the 5' RACE reads through MiXCR, storing one row per CDR3 protein. This sample yields under 150,000 distinct CDR3 sequences, of which 15% to 20% are seen a single time; approximately 2.6% belongs to the top ten. The chain employs TRBV20-1 and TRBJ1-1, with D unresolved. The sequence came from a human donor in good health. The CDR3 coding sequence is TGCAGTGCTAGTATCCGGGGCACTGAAGCTTTCTTT. The encoded protein is CSASIRGTEAFF.